The source of this T cell receptor (beta chain) is a study of graft-versus-host responses after intestinal transplantation. V lost 3 bases to trimming and J lost 0 bases, with 24 bases between them. Germline V gene lookup returns CDR1 MRHNA and CDR2 SNTAGT. The length of the CDR3 is 20 residues. Produced via immunoSEQ multiplex PCR; TCRdb's table is partial and in-frame only. This table has 100,000 to 130,000 clones, about 91% appearing once. About this clone: Its antigen is currently unknown.

The sequenced sample was unstimulated CD4+ T cells sorted from spleen or lymph node cells, obtained before transplant. The TCR sequence derives from a human donor who was the organ donor for an intestinal transplant. The V gene is TRBV6-4, the J gene TRBJ1-5; D is uncertain. The CDR3 spells CASSDSAGALALYSNQPQHF. DNA for the CDR3: TGTGCCAGCAGTGATTCTGCCGGCGCCCTAGCACTATATAGCAATCAGCCCCAGCATTTT.